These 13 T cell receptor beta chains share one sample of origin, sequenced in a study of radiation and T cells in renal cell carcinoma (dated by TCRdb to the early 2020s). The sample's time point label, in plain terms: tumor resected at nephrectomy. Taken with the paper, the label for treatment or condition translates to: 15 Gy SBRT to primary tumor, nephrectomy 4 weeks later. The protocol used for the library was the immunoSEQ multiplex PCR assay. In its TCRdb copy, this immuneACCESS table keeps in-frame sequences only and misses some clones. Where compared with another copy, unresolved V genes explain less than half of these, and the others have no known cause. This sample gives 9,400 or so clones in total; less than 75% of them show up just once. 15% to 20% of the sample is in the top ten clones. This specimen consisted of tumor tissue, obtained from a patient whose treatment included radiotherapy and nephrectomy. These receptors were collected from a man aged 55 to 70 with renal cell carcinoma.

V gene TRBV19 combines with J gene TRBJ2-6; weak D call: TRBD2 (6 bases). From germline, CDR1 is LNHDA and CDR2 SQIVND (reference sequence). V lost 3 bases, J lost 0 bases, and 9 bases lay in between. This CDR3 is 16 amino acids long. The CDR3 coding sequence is TGTGCCAGTAGTATGGGACTGAGCTCTGGGGCCAACGTCCTGACTTTC. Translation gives CASSMGLSSGANVLTF.

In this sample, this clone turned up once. The CDR3 is CASSLQGIGYTF. Here the CDR3 DNA reads TGTGCCAGCAGCCTACAAGGAATTGGCTACACCTTC. The chain recombines TRBV14 with TRBJ1-2; D gene ambiguous. CDR3 length: 12 amino acids. V lost 4 bases to trimming and J lost 7 bases, with 10 bases between them. The V gene's germline CDR1 is SGHDN and CDR2 FVKESK.

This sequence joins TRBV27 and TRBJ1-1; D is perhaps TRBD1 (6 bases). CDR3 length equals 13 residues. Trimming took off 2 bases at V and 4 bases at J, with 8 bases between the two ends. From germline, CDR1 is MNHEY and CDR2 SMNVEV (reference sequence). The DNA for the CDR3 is TGTGCCAGCAGTTTAAGGGGGAGCACTGAAGCTTTCTTT. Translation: CASSLRGSTEAFF.

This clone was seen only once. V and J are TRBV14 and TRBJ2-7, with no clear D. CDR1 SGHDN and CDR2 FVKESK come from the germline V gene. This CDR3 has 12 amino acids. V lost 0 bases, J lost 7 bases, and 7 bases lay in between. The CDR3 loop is CASSQDGEEQYF. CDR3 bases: TGTGCCAGCAGCCAAGATGGCGAGGAGCAGTACTTC.

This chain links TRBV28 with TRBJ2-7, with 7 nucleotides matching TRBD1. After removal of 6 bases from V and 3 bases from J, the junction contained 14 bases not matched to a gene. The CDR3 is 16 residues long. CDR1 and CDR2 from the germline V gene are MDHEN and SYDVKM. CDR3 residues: CASSRSRQGTFYEQYF. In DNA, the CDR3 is TGTGCCAGCAGCCGCTCTCGACAGGGAACGTTCTACGAGCAGTACTTC.

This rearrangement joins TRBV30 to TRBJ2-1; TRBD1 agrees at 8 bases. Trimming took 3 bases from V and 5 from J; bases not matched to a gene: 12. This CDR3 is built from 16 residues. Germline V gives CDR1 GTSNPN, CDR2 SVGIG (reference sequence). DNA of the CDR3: TGTGCCTGGAGGACCCCAACCCCGGGACAGGACAATGAGCAGTTCTTC. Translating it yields CAWRTPTPGQDNEQFF. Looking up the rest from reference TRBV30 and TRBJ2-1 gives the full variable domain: SQTIHQWPATLVQPVGSPLSLECTVEGTSNPNLYWYRQAAGRGLQLLFYSVGIGQISSEVPQNLSASRPQDRQFILSSKKLLLSDSGFYLCAWRTPTPGQDNEQFFGPGTRLTVL.

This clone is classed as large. The CDR3 DNA reads TGTGCCAGCAGTGAGACGGCAGATTCCTCCTACGAGCAGTACTTC. It codes for CASSETADSSYEQYF. The rearrangement joins TRBV6-1 to TRBJ2-7; D ambiguous. The CDR3 length is 15 residues. Germline CDR1 and CDR2: MNHNS and SASEGT. V dropped 3 bases and J dropped 0 bases, with 12 bases sitting between them.

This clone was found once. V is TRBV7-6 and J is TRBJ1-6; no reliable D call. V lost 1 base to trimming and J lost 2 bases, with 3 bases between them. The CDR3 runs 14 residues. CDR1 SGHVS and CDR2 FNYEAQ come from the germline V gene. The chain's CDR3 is CASSLGAYNSPLHF. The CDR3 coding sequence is TGTGCCAGCAGCTTAGGGGCCTATAATTCACCCCTCCACTTT. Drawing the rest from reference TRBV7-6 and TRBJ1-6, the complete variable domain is GAGVSQSPRYKVTKRGQDVALRCDPISGHVSLYWYRQALGQGPEFLTYFNYEAQQDKSGLPNDRFSAERPEGSISTLTIQRTEQRDSAMYRCASSLGAYNSPLHFGNGTRLTVT.

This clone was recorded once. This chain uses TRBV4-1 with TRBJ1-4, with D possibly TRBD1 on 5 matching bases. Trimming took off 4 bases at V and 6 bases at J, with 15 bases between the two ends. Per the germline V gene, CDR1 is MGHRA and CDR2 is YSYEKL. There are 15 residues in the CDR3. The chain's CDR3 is CASSLPTARYEKLFF. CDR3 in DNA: TGCGCCAGCAGCCTTCCGACAGCTCGTTATGAAAAACTGTTTTTT.

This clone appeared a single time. In nucleotides, the CDR3 is TGCGCCAGCACCGGGACAGCTCCCCTCTACGAGCAGTACTTC. This encodes CASTGTAPLYEQYF. The rearrangement links TRBV5-1 to TRBJ2-7; 7 bases are a match to TRBD1. Per germline, CDR1 SGHRS and CDR2 YFSETQ. The CDR3 spans 14 residues. Losses at the gene ends were 6 bases for V and 3 bases for J; bases not matched to a gene: 9.

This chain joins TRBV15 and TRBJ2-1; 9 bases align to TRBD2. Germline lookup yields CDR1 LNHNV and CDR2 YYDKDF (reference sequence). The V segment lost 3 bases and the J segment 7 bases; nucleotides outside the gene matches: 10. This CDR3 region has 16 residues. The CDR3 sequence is CATSSLREGRANEQFF. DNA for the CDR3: TGTGCCACCAGCAGTCTGCGGGAGGGCCGAGCTAATGAGCAGTTCTTC. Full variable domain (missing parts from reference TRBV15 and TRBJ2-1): DAMVIQNPRYQVTQFGKPVTLSCSQTLNHNVMYWYQQKSSQAPKLLFHYYDKDFNNEADTPDNFQSRRPNTSFCFLDIRSPGLGDTAMYLCATSSLREGRANEQFFGPGTRLTVL.

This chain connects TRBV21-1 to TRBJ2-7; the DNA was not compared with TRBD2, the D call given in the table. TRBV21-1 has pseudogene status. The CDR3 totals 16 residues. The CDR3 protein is CASNTVWRGATYEQYF. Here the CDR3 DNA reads TGTGCCAGCAATACTGTTTGGAGGGGCGCTACCTACGAGCAGTACTTC.

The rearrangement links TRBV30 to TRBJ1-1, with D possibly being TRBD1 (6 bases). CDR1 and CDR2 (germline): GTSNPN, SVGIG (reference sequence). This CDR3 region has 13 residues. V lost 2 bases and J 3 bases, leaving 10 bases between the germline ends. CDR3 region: CAWSHGGYTEAFF. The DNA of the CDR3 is TGTGCCTGGAGTCACGGGGGCTACACTGAAGCTTTCTTT.